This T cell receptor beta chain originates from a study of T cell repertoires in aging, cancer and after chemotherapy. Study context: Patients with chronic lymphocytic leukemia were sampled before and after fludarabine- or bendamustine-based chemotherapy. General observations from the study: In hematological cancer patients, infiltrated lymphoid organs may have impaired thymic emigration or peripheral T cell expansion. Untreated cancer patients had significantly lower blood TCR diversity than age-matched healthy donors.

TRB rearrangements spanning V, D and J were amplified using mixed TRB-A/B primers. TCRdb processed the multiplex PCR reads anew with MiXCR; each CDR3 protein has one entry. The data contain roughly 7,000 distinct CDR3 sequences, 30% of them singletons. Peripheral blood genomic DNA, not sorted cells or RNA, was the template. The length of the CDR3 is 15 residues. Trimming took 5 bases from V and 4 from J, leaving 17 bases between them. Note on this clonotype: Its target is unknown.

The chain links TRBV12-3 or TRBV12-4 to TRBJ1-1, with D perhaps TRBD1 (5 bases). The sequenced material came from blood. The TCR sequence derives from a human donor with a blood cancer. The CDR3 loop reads CASSPIGGFGTEAFF. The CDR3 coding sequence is TGTGCCAGCAGTCCAATCGGGGGGTTTGGCACTGAAGCTTTCTTT.